The present T cell receptor (beta chain) was sequenced within a study of blood T cell repertoires in COVID-19. Overall study: Sites across the United States, Italy and Spain contributed samples from acute and convalescent COVID-19.

Only in-frame clones appear in the TCRdb table, and some are missing; sequencing was by immunoSEQ multiplex PCR. The sample lists about half a million clones, roughly nine tenths occurring once. Enrolment of Seattle patients took place during active infection, and they were followed longitudinally. The CDR3 loop spans 14 amino acids. The ends were cut back, 7 bases at V and 5 bases at J, with 17 bases in the middle. The germline CDR1 and CDR2 sequences are PRHDT and FYEKMQ (reference sequence). The receptor comes from a man between 18 and 29 years old with COVID-19, enrolled during active disease. The rearrangement joins TRBV13 to TRBJ1-1; D perhaps matches TRBD1 (5 bases). Sequencing was carried out using peripheral blood. CDR3 DNA: TGTGCCAGCACTCTACGCGGTGGGGCGACTGAAGCTTTCTTT. This encodes CASTLRGGATEAFF.